The entry that follows covers one T cell receptor beta chain sequence. What it binds is unknown. Sequenced by immunoSEQ multiplex PCR; TCRdb stores in-frame clones only, minus some. The sample consists of around 94,000 clones, roughly 87% of them appearing once. This sample stems from a study of T cells in localized non-small cell lung cancer. Study-wide results and caveats: Tumor samples were not multi-region, leaving intratumor heterogeneity unexcluded. Higher blood T cell density went with longer overall survival. Among the tissues sampled, uninvolved adjacent lung had the highest T cell clonality, above tumor. Out of the top 100 tumor clones, a median around 56 were seen in adjacent lung.

The sample was peripheral blood, taken before any cancer treatment. The TCR comes from a man aged 35-69 years with stage I squamous cell lung carcinoma.

CDR3: CASRRLDSGNTIYF. The CDR3 DNA reads TGTGCCAGCAGGCGCCTGGACTCTGGAAACACCATATATTTT. The chain joins TRBV6-5 to TRBJ1-3; D gene unclear. Germline V gives CDR1 MNHEY, CDR2 SVGAGI. The CDR3 loop spans 14 amino acids. V shed 6 bases and J shed 0 bases, with 9 bases lying between them.